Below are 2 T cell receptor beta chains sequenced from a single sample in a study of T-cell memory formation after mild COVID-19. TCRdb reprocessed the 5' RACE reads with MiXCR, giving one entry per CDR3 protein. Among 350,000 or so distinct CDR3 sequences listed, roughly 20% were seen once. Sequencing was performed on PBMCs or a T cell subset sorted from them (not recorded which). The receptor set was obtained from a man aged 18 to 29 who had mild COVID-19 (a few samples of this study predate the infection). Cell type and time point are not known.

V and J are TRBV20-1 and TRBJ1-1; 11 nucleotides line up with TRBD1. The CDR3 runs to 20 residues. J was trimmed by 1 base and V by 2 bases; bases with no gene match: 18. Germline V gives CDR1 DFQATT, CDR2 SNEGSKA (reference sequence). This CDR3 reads CSARLVPGQGVRLKNTEAFF. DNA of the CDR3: TGCAGTGCTAGACTAGTCCCGGGACAGGGGGTAAGGTTGAAGAACACTGAAGCTTTCTTT.

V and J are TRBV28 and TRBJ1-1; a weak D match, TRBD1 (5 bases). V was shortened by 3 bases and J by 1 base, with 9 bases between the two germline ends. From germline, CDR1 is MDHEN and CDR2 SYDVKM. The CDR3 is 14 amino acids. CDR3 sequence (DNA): TGTGCCAGCAGTTTTATAGGGGAGAACACTGAAGCTTTCTTT. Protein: CASSFIGENTEAFF.